This T cell receptor beta chain is drawn from a study of T-cell memory formation after mild COVID-19 (dated by TCRdb to 2020 to 2022). Looking at the study overall: TCR sequence clusters from the two donors were found to be largely donor specific. In a couple of donors, T-cell clones that expanded and contracted after mild COVID-19 were tracked by sequencing TCRalpha and TCRbeta repertoires over time. Two young, previously healthy adult volunteers made up the cohort, one male and one female. What the work shows at the level of the full study, not this receptor alone: Balanced CD4/CD8 phenotypes were observed for clones contracting from day 15 to 85, whereas a bias towards CD4+ was observed for a second wave of clones expanding from day 15 to 37. Some responding clones were detected in pre-infection memory, suggesting pre-existing cross-reactive memory T cells joined the SARS-CoV-2 response. SARS-CoV-2 specificity of the second-wave clones peaking on day 37 was not confirmed. The study covered only two mild cases, and larger cohorts including severe cases with pre-infection samples were considered necessary. Contracting CD4+ clones were located mainly in the CM and EM memory subsets, whereas CD8+ clones were found to be enriched in EMRA.

This clonotype was observed at least ten times. No antigen is known for it. One end of the junction fails to match germline, which may point to a read error. Reading the germline V gene (reference sequence) gives CDR1 SSHAT and CDR2 FNYEAQ. From its cysteine to its phenylalanine, the CDR3 spans 15 amino acids. The sequence is cut down to CDR3 DNA, 45 bases in frame from base 1. PBMCs were isolated by Ficoll-Paque density gradient centrifugation. Sequencer: Illumina NovaSeq 6000. TCRalpha and TCRbeta cDNA libraries were built by 5'RACE with constant-segment primers, adding sample barcodes and unique molecular identifiers. RNA was extracted from every sample with Trizol reagent. Amplification of the libraries took two PCR steps, and the second step added a second sample barcode plus Illumina TruSeq adapters. Sequencing of the libraries was done on an Illumina NovaSeq, producing 2 x 150 bp paired-end reads. In the original analysis: The reads were demultiplexed and collapsed into UMI-guided consensus sequences using migec v1.2.7. Using mixcr v2.1.11, the UMI consensuses were aligned to TRA and TRB V and J templates and assembled into clonotypes. A clonotype was counted as expanded or contracted only if both edgeR and NoisET called the change significant, with noise models trained on biological replicates. edgeR calls used a false discovery rate-adjusted p below 0.01 and a log2 fold-change threshold of 1. PCA with hierarchical clustering of max-normalized trajectories of the 1000 most abundant clonotypes was used as exploratory dynamics analysis. Separately sequenced CD4+ and CD8+ repertoires were used to assign a CD4 or CD8 phenotype to each responding clone. TCRdb reworked the public reads: Q25 trimming with fastp, MiXCR clone assembly, productive beta chains retained. Rows are combined by CDR3 protein, so each entry shows the most common genes and DNA. The V and J calls and clone size come from TCRdb's table, not from the authors' own analysis. This sample lists about 90,000 distinct CDR3 sequences; about 13% were detected once. Clones ranked in the top ten supply about 27% of the sample.

The sample consisted of PBMCs or a T cell subset sorted from them (not recorded which). Here the chain combines TRBV7-7 and TRBJ2-7; 9 bases in the junction line up with TRBD2. This TCR was sampled from an adult woman who had mild COVID-19 (a few samples of this study predate the infection). The sample titles of this study are shuffled in the database, so cell type and time point are left out; the donor was told from shared clones. The DNA is as follows: TGTGCTAGCAGCCCTGGGACTAGCTGGACCTACGAGCAGTACTTC. Translated, this gives CASSPGTSWTYEQYF.